The 9 T cell receptor beta chains listed next were all sequenced from one sample in a study of T-cell reconstitution after alpha-beta-depleted transplantation in children. Preparation of the TCRbeta library was carried out with unique molecular identifiers. MiXCR was run by TCRdb on the PCR reads, yielding one entry per CDR3 protein. The sample contains fewer than 1 million distinct CDR3 sequences, roughly 15% of which appear only once. Sequenced here: PBMCs, mostly from graft donor cells, sampled 360 days after TCRalphabeta/CD19-depleted stem cell transplant. These receptors were collected from a male patient aged 10 to 17 who had a stem cell transplant for acute lymphoblastic leukemia, so the T cells may come from the graft donor.

As DNA, the CDR3 is TGTGCCAGCAGCTTAGTCCCTGACAGGGCGTATAACTATGGCTACACCTTC. Its protein product is CASSLVPDRAYNYGYTF. The chain carries TRBV7-8 and TRBJ1-2; 7 nucleotides align to TRBD1. This CDR3 is 17 amino acids long. Germline loops: CDR1 SGHVS, CDR2 FQNEAQ. V dropped 1 base and J dropped 1; count of bases not matched to a gene: 9.

This clonotype has more than one count but fewer than ten. The chain carries TRBV7-2 and TRBJ2-7; tentatively, D is TRBD2 (5 bases). CDR1 is SGHTA and CDR2 is FQGNSA in the germline V gene. The CDR3 length is 14 residues. Trimming shortened V by 6 bases and J by 2 bases, and 14 bases separated the two germline ends. The CDR3 here is CASRYERIAYEQYF. For the CDR3, the DNA is TGTGCCAGCAGATATGAGCGGATAGCCTACGAGCAGTACTTC.

This chain links TRBV2 with TRBJ2-1; TRBD2 matches at 7 bases. Looked up from germline, CDR1 is SNHLY and CDR2 is FYNNEI. V was pared by 7 bases and J by 14 bases, with 8 bases of the junction left unmatched. The CDR3 is made up of 11 amino acids. The CDR3 nucleotides read TGTGCCAGCATCCTCGGGACTATTGAGTTCTTC. This gives the protein CASILGTIEFF.

This clonotype was counted many times. The chain has TRBV6-5 and TRBJ2-3; 9 positions match TRBD2. Germline V CDR1 and CDR2: MNHEY, SVGAGI. After removal of 0 bases from V and 0 bases from J, the junction contained 4 bases not matched to a gene. This CDR3 has 17 residues. This chain's CDR3 is CASSYSPSGTSTDTQYF. The CDR3 nucleotides are TGTGCCAGCAGTTACTCACCTAGCGGGACTAGCACAGATACGCAGTATTTT.

This clonotype appeared a few times. The chain has TRBV5-1 and TRBJ2-1; TRBD2 aligns across 13 bases. The J segment lost 7 bases and the V segment lost 1 base, leaving 14 bases of the junction unmatched. The CDR3 runs 19 residues. Germline V lookup: CDR1 SGHRS, CDR2 YFSETQ. The CDR3 nucleotides read TGCGCCAGCAGCTTGCGGCCCTGGACTAGCGGGAGTAACGTGAATGAGCAGTTCTTC. It specifies CASSLRPWTSGSNVNEQFF.

This clonotype turned up a few times. The chain carries TRBV4-2 and TRBJ1-5; the D is unclear. The V gene's germline CDR1 is LGHNA and CDR2 YNFKEQ. This CDR3 is 16 amino acids long. The ends were cut back, 4 bases at V and 4 bases at J, with 17 bases in the middle. The CDR3 region is CASSLITGLGNQPQHF. In DNA form, the CDR3 reads TGTGCCAGCAGCCTGATCACGGGGTTAGGTAATCAGCCCCAGCATTTT.

As for this clonotype: A read error may produce the germline difference seen at one junction end. CDR3 DNA: TGCTGTGCTATGGAGACTAGCGGAGACGCGAACACCGGGGAGCTGTTTTTT. This codes for CCAMETSGDANTGELFF. The chain recombines TRBV20-1 with TRBJ2-2, with 9 nucleotides matching TRBD2. Per germline, CDR1 DFQATT and CDR2 SNEGSKA (reference sequence). The CDR3 length is 17 residues.

J is TRBJ2-3 and V is TRBV14; 12 nucleotides match TRBD2. The CDR3 runs to 19 residues. Germline lookup yields CDR1 SGHDN and CDR2 FVKESK. V shed 4 bases, J shed 2 bases, and the junction held 13 bases outside the gene matches. The CDR3 reads CASSPYWTGLAGPTDTQYF. The CDR3 region has the DNA TGTGCCAGCAGCCCTTATTGGACAGGACTAGCGGGACCCACAGATACGCAGTATTTT.

This sequence joins TRBV27 and TRBJ1-5; D is unresolved. V was clipped by 4 bases and J by 2 bases, with 9 bases between them. Germline V gives CDR1 MNHEY, CDR2 SMNVEV (reference sequence). CDR3 length: 14 residues. The CDR3 loop reads CASSWKGGNQPQHF. Here the CDR3 DNA reads TGTGCCAGCAGTTGGAAGGGAGGCAATCAGCCCCAGCATTTT.